This T cell receptor (beta chain) was documented in a study of OX40 agonist ivuxolimab in advanced cancers. Study in general: Patients with hepatocellular carcinoma, melanoma, renal cell or head and neck cancer made up the dose-escalation patients. Study conclusions and caveats: Researchers did not establish what antigens the expanded peripheral T cells target.

Sequencing was performed with immunoSEQ multiplex PCR; in TCRdb, only in-frame clones are kept and a portion is missing. The sample has roughly 61,000 clones, roughly 85% seen once. The CDR3 is 15 amino acids. V shed 3 bases, J shed 5 bases, and the junction held 5 bases outside the gene matches. The germline gives CDR1 LNHNV, CDR2 YYDKDF (reference sequence). About this clone itself: What it binds is unknown.

The TCR originated in an adult with an advanced solid tumor such as melanoma, head and neck, liver or kidney cancer. V gene TRBV15 combines with J gene TRBJ2-5; 11 positions match TRBD1. Sequencing used CD4+ or CD8+ T cells sorted from blood, obtained in a trial of the OX40 agonist ivuxolimab. The CDR3 sequence: CATSSSGTGGETQYF. CDR3 bases: TGTGCCACCAGCAGCTCCGGGACAGGGGGGGAGACCCAGTACTTC.